The T cell receptor beta chain described here comes from a study of shared clonotypes between healthy human individuals. At the level of the study: Contributing individuals were two females and three males aged 18 to 49. Three plates were used per donor for CD4 naive, three for CD4 memory, two for CD8 naive and one for CD8 memory. Study-level findings and limits: Tissue TCR repertoires likely differ from these blood-only repertoires.

Trimming left V 7 bases short and J 7 bases short, with 14 bases between. CDR3 length: 13 residues. CDR1 is SGHAT, CDR2 FQNNGV, per germline. The naive CD8 population came from CD45RO-negative cells selected for CCR7, without terminally differentiated effector memory CD45RA+ cells. This clone was found once. The antigen remains undetermined. Sequenced by immunoSEQ multiplex PCR; TCRdb stores in-frame clones only, minus some. This table has about 2 million clones, about 95% appearing once. This sequence was found in a man between 18 and 35 years old in good health. Sequencing was performed on naive CD8+ T cells sorted from blood. The V and J genes are TRBV11-2 and TRBJ2-1, with D perhaps TRBD2 (5 bases). Written as DNA, the CDR3 is TGTGCCAGCAACCCCGGACTTCCTAATGAGCAGTTCTTC. It is translated as CASNPGLPNEQFF. Full variable domain (missing parts from reference TRBV11-2 and TRBJ2-1): EAGVAQSPRYKIIEKRQSVAFWCNPISGHATLYWYQQILGQGPKLLIQFQNNGVVDDSQLPKDRFSAERLKGVDSTLKIQPAKLEDSAVYLCASNPGLPNEQFFGPGTRLTVL.